A selection of T cell receptor beta chains follows, all from one sample in a study of siplizumab effects on memory and regulatory T cells. The repertoire was sequenced with immunoSEQ multiplex PCR; TCRdb's copy has only in-frame clones and lacks some. This sample has 100,000 or so clones, with 80% to 95% found just once. The sequenced material came from non-Treg CD4+ T cells sorted from blood. The receptors here all came from a human donor in good health. Both conserved end residues are part of each CDR3. The D gene is left open where the match is weak. Part of the rows lack a size; the others show once, few, many or a class for expanded clones.

V gene: TRBV7-2; J gene: TRBJ2-5; clone size: -; D gene: TRBD1; CDR3 protein: CASSQRGGGETQYF; CDR3 DNA: TGTGCCAGCAGCCAGAGAGGGGGCGGGGAGACCCAGTACTTC
V gene: TRBV27; J gene: TRBJ2-1; clone size: -; D gene: TRBD2; CDR3 protein: CASRGVGGGDNEQFF; CDR3 DNA: TGTGCCAGCAGAGGGGTAGGCGGGGGTGACAATGAGCAGTTCTTC
V gene: TRBV5-8; J gene: TRBJ1-5; clone size: -; D gene: TRBD1; CDR3 protein: CASSHDRGSNQPQHF; CDR3 DNA: TGTGCCAGCAGCCACGACAGGGGAAGTAATCAGCCCCAGCATTTT
V gene: TRBV10-1; J gene: TRBJ2-5; clone size: -; D gene: TRBD1; CDR3 protein: CASSENKGARQETQYF; CDR3 DNA: TGCGCCAGCAGTGAGAACAAGGGGGCGCGTCAAGAGACCCAGTACTTC
V gene: TRBV12-5; J gene: TRBJ2-1; clone size: once; D gene: -; CDR3 protein: CASGLGLLTTGSHEQFF; CDR3 DNA: TGTGCTAGTGGTTTGGGCCTCCTGACTACAGGCAGCCATGAGCAGTTCTTC
V gene: TRBV19; J gene: TRBJ2-5; clone size: -; D gene: TRBD2; CDR3 protein: CASSTFGLAGGETQYF; CDR3 DNA: TGTGCCAGTAGTACCTTCGGACTAGCGGGGGGGGAGACCCAGTACTTC
V gene: TRBV18; J gene: TRBJ2-5; clone size: -; D gene: -; CDR3 protein: CASPGEIQETQYF; CDR3 DNA: TGTGCCAGCCCGGGCGAGATCCAAGAGACCCAGTACTTC
V gene: TRBV4-2; J gene: TRBJ2-7; clone size: -; D gene: -; CDR3 protein: CASSQDSYLPSSYEQYF; CDR3 DNA: TGTGCCAGCAGCCAAGATTCGTATCTGCCAAGCTCCTACGAGCAGTACTTC
V gene: TRBV28; J gene: TRBJ1-5; clone size: -; D gene: TRBD1; CDR3 protein: CASSSTGFPNQPQHF; CDR3 DNA: TGTGCCAGCAGTTCGACAGGGTTTCCCAATCAGCCCCAGCATTTT
V gene: TRBV11-2; J gene: TRBJ1-6; clone size: -; D gene: -; CDR3 protein: CASSLVGSENSPLHF; CDR3 DNA: TGTGCCAGCAGCTTAGTGGGCAGCGAAAATTCACCCCTCCACTTT
V gene: TRBV19; J gene: TRBJ2-5; clone size: -; D gene: TRBD2; CDR3 protein: CASSASRGGYQETQYF; CDR3 DNA: TGTGCCAGTAGTGCCTCCCGGGGGGGGTACCAAGAGACCCAGTACTTC
V gene: TRBV9; J gene: TRBJ2-5; clone size: -; D gene: -; CDR3 protein: CASSRGGSGGYQETQYF; CDR3 DNA: TGTGCCAGCAGCAGAGGGGGAAGCGGAGGGTACCAAGAGACCCAGTACTTC
V gene: TRBV7-9; J gene: TRBJ2-1; clone size: once; D gene: -; CDR3 protein: CASSLAGVEQFF; CDR3 DNA: TGTGCCAGCAGCTTAGCGGGTGTTGAGCAGTTCTTC
V gene: TRBV10-2; J gene: TRBJ2-7; clone size: -; D gene: -; CDR3 protein: CASSESSYEQYF; CDR3 DNA: TGCGCCAGCAGTGAGTCGTCCTACGAGCAGTACTTC
V gene: TRBV29-1; J gene: TRBJ2-2; clone size: once; D gene: TRBD2; CDR3 protein: CSVERGARTGELFF; CDR3 DNA: TGCAGCGTTGAGCGGGGGGCCAGAACCGGGGAGCTGTTTTTT
V gene: TRBV5-1; J gene: TRBJ1-3; clone size: -; D gene: -; CDR3 protein: CASSRTAGFSGNTIYF; CDR3 DNA: TGCGCCAGCAGCAGAACCGCAGGGTTCTCTGGAAACACCATATATTTT
V gene: TRBV28; J gene: TRBJ2-6; clone size: -; D gene: -; CDR3 protein: CASSYGGANVLTF; CDR3 DNA: TGTGCCAGCAGTTACGGTGGGGCCAACGTCCTGACTTTC
V gene: TRBV5-3; J gene: TRBJ2-1; clone size: -; D gene: -; CDR3 protein: CASLRRGVWNEQFF; CDR3 DNA: TGTGCCAGTCTACGCAGGGGCGTTTGGAATGAGCAGTTCTTC
V gene: TRBV19; J gene: TRBJ1-6; clone size: -; D gene: -; CDR3 protein: CASLDGGNSPLHF; CDR3 DNA: TGTGCCAGTCTCGATGGGGGTAATTCACCCCTCCACTTT
V gene: TRBV5-6; J gene: TRBJ2-2; clone size: -; D gene: TRBD1; CDR3 protein: CASSLPQGARGTGELFF; CDR3 DNA: TGTGCCAGCAGCTTACCCCAGGGGGCGCGTGGCACCGGGGAGCTGTTTTTT
V gene: TRBV5-5; J gene: TRBJ1-5; clone size: -; D gene: TRBD1; CDR3 protein: CASSTQGGSNQPQHF; CDR3 DNA: TGTGCCAGCAGCACCCAGGGGGGAAGCAATCAGCCCCAGCATTTT
V gene: TRBV7-9; J gene: TRBJ2-5; clone size: -; D gene: -; CDR3 protein: CASSLRSETQYF; CDR3 DNA: TGTGCCAGCAGCTTAAGGTCCGAGACCCAGTACTTC
V gene: TRBV2; J gene: TRBJ1-1; clone size: -; D gene: -; CDR3 protein: CASSDEVVFRGNTEAFF; CDR3 DNA: TGTGCCAGCAGTGATGAGGTGGTTTTCAGGGGGAACACTGAAGCTTTCTTT